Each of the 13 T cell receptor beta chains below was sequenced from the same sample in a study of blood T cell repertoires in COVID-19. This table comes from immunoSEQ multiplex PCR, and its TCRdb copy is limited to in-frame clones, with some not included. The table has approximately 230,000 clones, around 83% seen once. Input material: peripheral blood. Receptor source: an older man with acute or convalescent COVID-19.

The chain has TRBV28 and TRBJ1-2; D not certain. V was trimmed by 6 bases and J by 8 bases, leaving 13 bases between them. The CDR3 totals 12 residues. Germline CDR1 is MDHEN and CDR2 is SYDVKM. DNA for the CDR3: TGTGCCAGCAGGCCGGGAGGTAAGGGCTACACCTTC. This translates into CASRPGGKGYTF.

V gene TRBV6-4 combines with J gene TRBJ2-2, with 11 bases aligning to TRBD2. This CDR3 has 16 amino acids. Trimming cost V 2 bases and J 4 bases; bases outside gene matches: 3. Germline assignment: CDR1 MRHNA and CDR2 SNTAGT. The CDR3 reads CASSDGLAGTTGELFF. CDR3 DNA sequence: TGTGCCAGCAGTGACGGACTAGCGGGCACCACCGGGGAGCTGTTTTTT.

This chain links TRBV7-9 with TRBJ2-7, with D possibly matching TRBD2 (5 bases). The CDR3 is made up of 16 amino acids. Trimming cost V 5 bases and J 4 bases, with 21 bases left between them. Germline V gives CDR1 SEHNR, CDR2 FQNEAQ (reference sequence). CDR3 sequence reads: CASSPPTGNPLYEQYF. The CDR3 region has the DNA TGTGCCAGCAGCCCACCTACGGGGAACCCCCTATACGAGCAGTACTTC.

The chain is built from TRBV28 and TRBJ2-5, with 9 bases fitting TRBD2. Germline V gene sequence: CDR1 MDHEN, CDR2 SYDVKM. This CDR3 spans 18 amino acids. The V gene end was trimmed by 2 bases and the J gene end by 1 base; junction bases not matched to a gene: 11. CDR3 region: CASSLRVSGRLSQETQYF. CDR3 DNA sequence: TGTGCCAGCAGTTTAAGGGTTAGCGGGAGATTGTCCCAAGAGACCCAGTACTTC. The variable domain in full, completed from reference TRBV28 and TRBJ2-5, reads DVKVTQSSRYLVKRTGEKVFLECVQDMDHENMFWYRQDPGLGLRLIYFSYDVKMKEKGDIPEGYSVSREKKERFSLILESASTNQTSMYLCASSLRVSGRLSQETQYFGPGTRLLVL.

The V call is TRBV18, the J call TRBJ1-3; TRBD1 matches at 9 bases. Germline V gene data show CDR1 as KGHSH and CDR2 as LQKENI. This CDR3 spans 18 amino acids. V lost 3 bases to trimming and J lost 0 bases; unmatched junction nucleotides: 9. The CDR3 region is CASSPSGTGPYSGNTIYF. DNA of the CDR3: TGTGCCAGCTCACCTTCCGGGACAGGGCCCTACTCTGGAAACACCATATATTTT.

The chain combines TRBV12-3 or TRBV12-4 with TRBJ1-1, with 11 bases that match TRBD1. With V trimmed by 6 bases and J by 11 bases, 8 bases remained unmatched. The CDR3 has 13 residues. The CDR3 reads CASSPGQGERAFF. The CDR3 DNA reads TGTGCCAGCAGCCCGGGACAGGGGGAAAGGGCTTTCTTT.

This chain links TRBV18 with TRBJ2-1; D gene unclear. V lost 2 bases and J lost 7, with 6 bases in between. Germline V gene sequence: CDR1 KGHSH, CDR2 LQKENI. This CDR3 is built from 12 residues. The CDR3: CASSPKRNEQFF. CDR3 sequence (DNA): TGTGCCAGCTCACCAAAGAGGAATGAGCAGTTCTTC.

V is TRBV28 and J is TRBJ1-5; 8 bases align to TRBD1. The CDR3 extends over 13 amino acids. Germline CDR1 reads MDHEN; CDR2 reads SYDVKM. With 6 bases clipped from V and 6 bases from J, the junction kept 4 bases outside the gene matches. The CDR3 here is CASRPDRAQPQHF. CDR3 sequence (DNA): TGTGCCAGCAGACCGGACAGGGCTCAGCCCCAGCATTTT.

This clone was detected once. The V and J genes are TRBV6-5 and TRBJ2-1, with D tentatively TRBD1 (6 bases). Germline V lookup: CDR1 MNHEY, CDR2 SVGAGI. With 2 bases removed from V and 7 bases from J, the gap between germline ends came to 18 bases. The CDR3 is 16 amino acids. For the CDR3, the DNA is TGTGCCAGCAGTTACCTACAGGGCCCCTCTATTAATGAGCAGTTCTTC. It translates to CASSYLQGPSINEQFF.

This chain's CDR3 is CASNPWGGTGELFF. DNA of the CDR3: TGCGCCAGCAACCCCTGGGGCGGTACCGGGGAGCTGTTTTTT. This sequence joins TRBV5-1 and TRBJ2-2; TRBD1 might be the D (5 bases). V gave up 6 bases and J gave up 5 bases, with 14 bases separating them. Germline V CDR1 and CDR2: SGHRS, YFSETQ. The CDR3 spans 14 residues.

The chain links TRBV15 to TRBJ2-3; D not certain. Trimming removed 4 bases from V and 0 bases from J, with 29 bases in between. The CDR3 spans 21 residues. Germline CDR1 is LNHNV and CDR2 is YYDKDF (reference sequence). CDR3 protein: CATSTLAYIDQSIPSTDTQYF. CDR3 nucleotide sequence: TGTGCCACCAGCACCCTCGCATATATCGATCAATCTATCCCTAGCACAGATACGCAGTATTTT. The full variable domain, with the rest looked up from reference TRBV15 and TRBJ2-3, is DAMVIQNPRYQVTQFGKPVTLSCSQTLNHNVMYWYQQKSSQAPKLLFHYYDKDFNNEADTPDNFQSRRPNTSFCFLDIRSPGLGDTAMYLCATSTLAYIDQSIPSTDTQYFGPGTRLTVL.

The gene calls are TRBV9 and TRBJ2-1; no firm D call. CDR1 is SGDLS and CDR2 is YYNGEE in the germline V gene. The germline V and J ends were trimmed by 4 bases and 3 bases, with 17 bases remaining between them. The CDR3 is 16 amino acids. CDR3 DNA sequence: TGTGCCAGCAGCCCCTATACCGGTGAGGTCTACAATGAGCAGTTCTTC. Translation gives CASSPYTGEVYNEQFF.

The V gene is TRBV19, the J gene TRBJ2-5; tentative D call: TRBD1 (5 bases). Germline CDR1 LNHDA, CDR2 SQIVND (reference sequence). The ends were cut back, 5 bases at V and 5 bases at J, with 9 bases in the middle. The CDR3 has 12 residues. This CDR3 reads CASSQGIETQYF. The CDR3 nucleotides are TGTGCCAGTAGTCAGGGTATCGAGACCCAGTACTTC.